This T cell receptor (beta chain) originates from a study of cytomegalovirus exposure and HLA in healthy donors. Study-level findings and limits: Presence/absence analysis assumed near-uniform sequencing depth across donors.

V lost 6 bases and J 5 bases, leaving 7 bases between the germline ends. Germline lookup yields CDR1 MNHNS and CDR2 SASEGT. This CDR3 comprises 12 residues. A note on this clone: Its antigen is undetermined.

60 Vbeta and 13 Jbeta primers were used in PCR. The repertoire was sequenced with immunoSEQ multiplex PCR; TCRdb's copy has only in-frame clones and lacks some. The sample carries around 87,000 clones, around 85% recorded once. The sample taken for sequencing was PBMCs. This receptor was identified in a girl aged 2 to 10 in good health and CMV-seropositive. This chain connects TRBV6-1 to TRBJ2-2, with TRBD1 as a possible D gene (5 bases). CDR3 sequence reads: CASSQGTGELFF. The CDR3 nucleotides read TGTGCCAGCAGCCAGGGAACCGGGGAGCTGTTTTTT.